The 20 T cell receptor beta chains below were found in one sample sequenced in a study of blood T cells in healthy people across ages. Primers used in a second PCR of about 7 to 12 cycles were a sample-barcoded 5' primer and a J-beta primer mix. In TCRdb, the 5' RACE reads were re-called with MiXCR into one record per CDR3 protein. The repertoire includes approximately 810,000 distinct CDR3 sequences, more than 25% of them detected once, and 17% sits in the top ten. The sequencing sample was made of blood. Receptors were obtained from a woman aged 80 or over in good health.

This clonotype was observed a handful of times. The J gene is TRBJ1-2, the V gene TRBV7-2; D is unclear. V was pared by 4 bases and J by 0 bases, with 6 bases between. Per germline, CDR1 SGHTA and CDR2 FQGNSA. The CDR3 consists of 13 residues. CDR3 sequence reads: CASSSKANYGYTF. The CDR3, as DNA: TGTGCCAGCAGCTCTAAAGCTAACTATGGCTACACCTTC.

This clonotype showed up just a few times. Since the CDR3 does not end with the conserved phenylalanine or tryptophan, this likely comes from a read error. The gene calls are TRBV9 and TRBJ1-6; the match to TRBD1 covers 7 bases. Trimming removed 3 bases from V and 10 bases from J; junction bases left unmatched: 10. Germline loops: CDR1 SGDLS, CDR2 YYNGEE. The CDR3 is made up of 15 amino acids. CDR3 amino acids: CASSAQGQRHSPLHC. The CDR3 DNA follows: TGTGCCAGCAGCGCGCAGGGACAGCGCCACTCACCCCTCCACTGT.

The V and J genes are TRBV7-2 and TRBJ1-2; 7 bases are a match to TRBD1. There are 12 residues in the CDR3. Germline V gene sequence: CDR1 SGHTA, CDR2 FQGNSA. The V segment lost 4 bases and the J segment 13 bases; nucleotides outside the gene matches: 9. CDR3 in amino acids: CASSYRTGECTF. CDR3 sequence (DNA): TGTGCCAGCAGCTACAGAACAGGGGAATGCACCTTC.

In this sample, this clonotype turned up many times. The J gene is TRBJ2-7, the V gene TRBV6-2 or TRBV6-3; 7 nucleotides match TRBD1. CDR1 is MNHEY and CDR2 is SVGEGT in the germline V gene. The CDR3 extends over 14 amino acids. V gave up 8 bases and J gave up 3 bases; unmatched junction bases: 10. The CDR3 spells CASQTPGGNYEQYF. As DNA, the CDR3 is TGTGCCAGCCAAACGCCAGGGGGTAACTACGAGCAGTACTTC.

In its sample, this clonotype was seen many times. This rearrangement joins TRBV5-1 to TRBJ2-3; 7 bases are shared with TRBD2. Germline V gene sequence: CDR1 SGHRS, CDR2 YFSETQ. CDR3 length equals 16 residues. The trim removed 4 bases at V and 2 bases at J, leaving 10 bases unmatched. The CDR3 is CASSPRERGPTDTQYF. The CDR3 DNA reads TGCGCCAGCAGCCCCCGGGAGCGGGGCCCCACAGATACGCAGTATTTT.

This clonotype was counted at least ten times. The chain is built from TRBV6-2 or TRBV6-3 and TRBJ2-7; no clear D. CDR1 is MNHEY, CDR2 SVGEGT, per germline. V was trimmed by 3 bases and J by 0 bases, leaving 9 bases between them. The CDR3 has 14 amino acids. This CDR3 reads CASSYGVSSYEQYF. The CDR3 DNA sequence: TGTGCCAGCAGTTATGGGGTAAGCTCCTACGAGCAGTACTTC.

This clonotype came up a few times. The V gene is TRBV7-9, the J gene TRBJ1-1, with D unclear. Germline CDR1 reads SEHNR; CDR2 reads FQNEAQ (reference sequence). There are 11 residues in the CDR3. V was cut by 5 bases and J by 8 bases, with 9 bases left in between. The CDR3 DNA reads as TGTGCCAGCAGCCCTTCATTCGAAGCTTTCTTT. As protein: CASSPSFEAFF. The full variable domain, rest sourced from reference TRBV7-9 and TRBJ1-1, is DTGVSQNPRHKITKRGQNVTFRCDPISEHNRLYWYRQTLGQGPEFLTYFQNEAQLEKSRLLSDRFSAERPKGSFSTLEIQRTEQGDSAMYLCASSPSFEAFFGQGTRLTVV.

This chain's CDR3 is CAWSGSGMYNQPQHF. CDR3 nucleotide sequence: TGTGCCTGGAGTGGTTCAGGGATGTATAATCAGCCCCAGCATTTT. The chain joins TRBV30 to TRBJ1-5; possibly TRBD1 for D (5 bases). This CDR3 has 15 residues. CDR1 and CDR2 (germline): GTSNPN, SVGIG (reference sequence). Trimming shortened V by 1 base and J by 4 bases, and 14 bases separated the two germline ends.

At least ten counts were recorded for this clonotype. The chain uses TRBV6-2 or TRBV6-3 and TRBJ1-1, with D unresolved. The CDR3 runs to 17 residues. The germline gives CDR1 MNHEY, CDR2 SVGEGT. V shed 5 bases and J shed 1 base, with 20 bases lying between them. The CDR3 region is CASSRRHLPFANTEAFF. The CDR3 DNA reads TGTGCCAGCAGTCGGCGACACCTCCCGTTTGCGAACACTGAAGCTTTCTTT.

The CDR3 DNA follows: TGCAGAGCAACAGGGGCAACTAATGAAAAACTGTTTTTT. Translating it yields CRATGATNEKLFF. V is TRBV20-1 and J is TRBJ1-4; 7 nucleotides agree with TRBD1. CDR1 is DFQATT, CDR2 SNEGSKA, per germline (reference sequence). The CDR3 length is 13 residues.

On this clonotype itself: A much larger clone differs by one base, so this may be a read error. The chain combines TRBV20-1 with TRBJ2-1; 10 nucleotides align to TRBD2. The CDR3 is 16 amino acids. Per the germline V gene, CDR1 is DFQATT and CDR2 is SNEGSKA (reference sequence). J was trimmed by 6 bases and V by 5 bases; bases with no gene match: 13. The CDR3 is CSAPLAGRGTSNEQFF. The CDR3 coding sequence is TGCAGTGCTCCACTAGCGGGGAGGGGCACTAGCAATGAGCAGTTCTTC.

This clonotype was counted between two and nine times. The chain links TRBV5-1 to TRBJ2-2; D tentatively reads TRBD1 or TRBD2 (6 bases each). The V gene lost 0 bases and the J gene lost 4 bases, with 7 bases spanning the gap. CDR3 length: 14 amino acids. CDR1 and CDR2 (germline): SGHRS, YFSETQ. CDR3 in amino acids: CASSLGGATGELFF. The CDR3 DNA follows: TGCGCCAGCAGCTTGGGGGGGGCCACCGGGGAGCTGTTTTTT.

The V and J genes are TRBV4-2 and TRBJ2-3; possibly TRBD1 for D (5 bases). Germline-derived CDR1 and CDR2 are LGHNA and YNFKEQ. Trimming took off 0 bases at V and 0 bases at J, with 13 bases between the two ends. This CDR3 has 17 residues. The CDR3 here is CASSQDLAGASTDTQYF. The CDR3 nucleotides are TGTGCCAGCAGCCAAGATTTGGCTGGGGCTAGCACAGATACGCAGTATTTT.

This clonotype showed up many times. The chain has TRBV4-1 and TRBJ2-1; 13 bases line up with TRBD2. The CDR3 covers 20 residues. V dropped 2 bases and J dropped 4; count of bases not matched to a gene: 14. From germline, CDR1 is MGHRA and CDR2 YSYEKL. The CDR3 DNA reads TGCGCCAGCAGCCAAAGGGCCGGGACTAGCGGGGAGTCCTTATACAATGAGCAGTTCTTC. It specifies CASSQRAGTSGESLYNEQFF.

In its sample, this clonotype was seen many times. J is TRBJ1-5 and V is TRBV7-2; D is possibly TRBD1 (6 bases). Between the trimmed V and J ends, which lost 2 bases and 7 bases, there was a span of 12 bases. CDR1 is SGHTA and CDR2 is FQGNSA in the germline V gene. The CDR3 is made up of 14 amino acids. CDR3 DNA: TGTGCCAGCAGCTTACCCACCAGGGGCCAGCCCCAGCATTTT. This sequence encodes CASSLPTRGQPQHF.

A few counts support this clonotype. The chain combines TRBV18 with TRBJ1-5, with 7 nucleotides matching TRBD1. The CDR3 sequence is 15 residues long. Trimming cost V 3 bases and J 1 base; bases outside gene matches: 3. The germline CDR1 and CDR2 sequences are KGHSH and LQKENI. CDR3 protein: CASSPSTGSNQPQHF. Written as DNA, the CDR3 is TGTGCCAGCTCACCTTCGACAGGGAGCAATCAGCCCCAGCATTTT.

This clonotype appeared many times. This rearrangement joins TRBV5-1 to TRBJ2-7; 10 nucleotides agree with TRBD2. The V gene end was trimmed by 4 bases and the J gene end by 2 bases; junction bases not matched to a gene: 6. CDR1 is SGHRS and CDR2 is YFSETQ in the germline V gene. There are 15 residues in the CDR3. The CDR3 nucleotides are TGCGCCAGCAGCCTCAGCGGGGGGGAAACCTACGAGCAGTACTTC. This translates into CASSLSGGETYEQYF.

In its sample, this clonotype was seen a few times. The gene calls are TRBV30 and TRBJ2-7; tentatively, D is TRBD1 or TRBD2 (5 bases each). Judging by the DNA end, TRBJ2-5 fits better; the J call may be wrong. This CDR3 contains 14 residues. Germline CDR1 reads GTSNPN; CDR2 reads SVGIG (reference sequence). CDR3 sequence (DNA): TGTGCCTATCATCGGGGCACTGGGGTAGAGACCCAGTACTTC. Residues: CAYHRGTGVETQYF.

This clonotype was recorded many times. This sequence joins TRBV11-2 and TRBJ2-5, with TRBD2 identical over 12 bases. The germline CDR1 and CDR2 sequences are SGHAT and FQNNGV. This CDR3 comprises 22 residues. The ends lost 2 bases at V and 11 bases at J; junction bases unmatched: 30. Written as DNA, the CDR3 is TGTGCCAGCAGCTTAAGGATCCCTCCGTCGGGGCTAGCGGGGGGGCTAGGGAATGAGCAGTACTTC. Translated: CASSLRIPPSGLAGGLGNEQYF.

The genes are TRBV30 and TRBJ1-2; TRBD1 aligns across 9 bases. This CDR3 spans 14 amino acids. Unmatched junction bases numbered 6, after V lost 3 bases and J lost 4 bases. From germline, CDR1 is GTSNPN and CDR2 SVGIG (reference sequence). In nucleotides, the CDR3 is TGTGCCTGGAGCATTACAGGGGGCGCCTATGGCTACACCTTC. This encodes CAWSITGGAYGYTF. Full variable domain (remainder filled in from reference TRBV30 and TRBJ1-2): SQTIHQWPATLVQPVGSPLSLECTVEGTSNPNLYWYRQAAGRGLQLLFYSVGIGQISSEVPQNLSASRPQDRQFILSSKKLLLSDSGFYLCAWSITGGAYGYTFGSGTRLTVV.